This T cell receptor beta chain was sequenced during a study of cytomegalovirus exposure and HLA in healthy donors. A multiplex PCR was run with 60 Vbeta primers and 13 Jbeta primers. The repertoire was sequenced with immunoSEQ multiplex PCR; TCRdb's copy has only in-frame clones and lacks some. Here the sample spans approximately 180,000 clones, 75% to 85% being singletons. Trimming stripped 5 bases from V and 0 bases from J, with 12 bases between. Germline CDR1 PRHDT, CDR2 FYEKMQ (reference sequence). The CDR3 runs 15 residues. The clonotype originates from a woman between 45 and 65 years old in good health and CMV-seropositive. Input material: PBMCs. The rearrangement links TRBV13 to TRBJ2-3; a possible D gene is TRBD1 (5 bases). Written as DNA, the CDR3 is TGTGCCAGCAGCCCAGAGACAGCTAGCACAGATACGCAGTATTTT. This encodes CASSPETASTDTQYF.